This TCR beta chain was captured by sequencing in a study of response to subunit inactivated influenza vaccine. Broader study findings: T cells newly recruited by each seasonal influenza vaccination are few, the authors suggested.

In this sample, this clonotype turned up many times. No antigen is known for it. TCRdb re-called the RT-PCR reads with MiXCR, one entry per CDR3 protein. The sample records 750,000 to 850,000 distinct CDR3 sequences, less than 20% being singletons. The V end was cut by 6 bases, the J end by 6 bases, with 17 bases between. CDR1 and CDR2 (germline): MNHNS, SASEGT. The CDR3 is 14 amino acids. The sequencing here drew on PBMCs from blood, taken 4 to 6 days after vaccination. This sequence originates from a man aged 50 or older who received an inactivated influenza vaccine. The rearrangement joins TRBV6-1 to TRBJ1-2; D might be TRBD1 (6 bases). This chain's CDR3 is CASSRTGLGNGYTF. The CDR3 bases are TGTGCCAGCAGCCGAACAGGGTTGGGAAATGGCTACACCTTC.